The 15 T cell receptor beta chains given below trace back to one sample, sequenced in a study of molecular identifiers for immune sequencing clone quantification (dated 2018 in TCRdb). The library was prepared using PCR. TCRdb lists the instrument as Illumina MiSeq. In TCRdb, the public reads were trimmed at Q25 with fastp and aligned with MiXCR, with productive beta chains retained. When rows share a CDR3 protein, they turn into one entry using the most common DNA and genes. In all, the sample holds about 2,500 distinct CDR3 sequences, and about a sixth of those were seen once. Around 7.8% of the sample rests with the top ten. The sample was naive CD8+ T cells from blood, with Jurkat cell RNA spiked in. In light of the paper, this sample's cell subset or site label describes: FACS-sorted CD8+CD4-CCR7+CD45RA+ naive T cells. Source of these receptors: a human donor in good health. Some libraries in this study had Jurkat cell RNA spiked in.

As to this clonotype: The junction and the germline gene differ at one end; a read error may be behind it. The chain is built from TRBV3-1 and TRBJ2-2; D unclear. Germline V gives CDR1 LGHDT, CDR2 YNNKEL (reference sequence). This CDR3 region has 15 residues. The CDR3 nucleotides are TGTACCAGCAGCCAAGAAGGGCGGAGCACCGGGGAGCTGTTTTTT. Its protein is CTSSQEGRSTGELFF.

This clonotype is labeled medium-sized. V gene TRBV28 combines with J gene TRBJ1-1; 7 nucleotides line up with TRBD1. The V gene's germline CDR1 is MDHEN and CDR2 SYDVKM. The V and J ends lost 8 bases and 9 bases, in that order; junction bases with no gene match: 15. The length of the CDR3 is 14 residues. Here the CDR3 reads CASQTFKGARKAFF. DNA of the CDR3: TGTGCCAGCCAGACCTTTAAGGGGGCTCGGAAAGCTTTCTTT.

The J gene is TRBJ2-7, the V gene TRBV24-1, with D perhaps TRBD1 (6 bases). CDR1 KGHDR and CDR2 SFDVKD come from the germline V gene. Trimming cost V 3 bases and J 6 bases, with 14 bases left between them. The CDR3 covers 14 residues. CDR3: CATSDVTGTGEQYF. The CDR3 DNA reads TGTGCCACCAGTGATGTGACAGGTACAGGCGAGCAGTACTTC.

This clonotype is labeled medium-sized. The gene calls are TRBV15 and TRBJ1-5, with D perhaps matching TRBD1 (5 bases). CDR3 length: 14 amino acids. V lost 1 base, J lost 3 bases, and 7 bases lay in between. Germline values: CDR1 LNHNV, CDR2 YYDKDF (reference sequence). The CDR3, as DNA: TGTGCCACCAGCAGAGCGGACAACAATCAGCCCCAGCATTTT. It codes for CATSRADNNQPQHF. The whole variable domain, remainder taken from reference TRBV15 and TRBJ1-5, is DAMVIQNPRYQVTQFGKPVTLSCSQTLNHNVMYWYQQKSSQAPKLLFHYYDKDFNNEADTPDNFQSRRPNTSFCFLDIRSPGLGDTAMYLCATSRADNNQPQHFGDGTRLSIL.

By sample share, this clonotype is large (0.1 to 1%). The genes are TRBV4-3 and TRBJ2-3; the D call may be TRBD1 or TRBD2 (5 bases each). The V and J ends lost 1 base and 0 bases respectively, with 8 bases between them. The germline CDR1 and CDR2 sequences are LGHNA and YSLEER. This CDR3 contains 15 residues. The CDR3 is CASSQGGDSTDTQYF. For the CDR3, the DNA is TGCGCCAGCAGCCAAGGAGGGGATAGCACAGATACGCAGTATTTT.

The chain uses TRBV28 and TRBJ1-5; D uncertain. The germline V gene encodes CDR1 MDHEN and CDR2 SYDVKM. The CDR3 has 15 residues. V dropped 4 bases and J dropped 1 base, with 11 bases sitting between them. The CDR3 region has the DNA TGTGCCAGCAGTTGGAAAGGAACGAGCAATCAGCCCCAGCATTTT. Amino acid sequence: CASSWKGTSNQPQHF.

The chain combines TRBV9 with TRBJ2-6; D gene unclear. Germline-derived CDR1 and CDR2 are SGDLS and YYNGEE. Trimming took off 0 bases at V and 4 bases at J, with 17 bases between the two ends. This CDR3 has 18 residues. CDR3 in amino acids: CASSVDLGQSSGANVLTF. CDR3 DNA: TGTGCCAGCAGCGTAGATCTTGGCCAGAGTTCCGGGGCCAACGTCCTGACTTTC.

The chain joins TRBV29-1 to TRBJ1-2, with TRBD1 matching 10 bases. J gave up 7 bases and V 6 bases, and 8 bases lay outside the gene matches. The length of the CDR3 is 13 residues. Germline CDR1 is SQVTM and CDR2 is ANQGSEA. CDR3 coding DNA: TGCAGCGTAACCGGGACAGGGGCCCTTGGCTACACCTTC. Translated, it gives CSVTGTGALGYTF.

This clonotype is categorized as medium-sized. CDR3 in amino acids: CASSLGERTTNTGELFF. DNA of the CDR3: TGTGCCAGCAGTCTAGGGGAGCGGACAACGAACACCGGGGAGCTGTTTTTT. This chain links TRBV2 with TRBJ2-2, with D perhaps matching TRBD1 or TRBD2 (5 bases each). There are 17 residues in the CDR3. Trimming took off 5 bases at V and 0 bases at J, with 16 bases between the two ends. Germline values: CDR1 SNHLY, CDR2 FYNNEI.

This clonotype was recorded only once. The CDR3 does not close with the conserved phenylalanine or tryptophan, likely indicating a read error. The chain combines TRBV28 with TRBJ2-2; 8 bases line up with TRBD2. CDR3 length equals 18 residues. The ends lost 2 bases at V and 0 bases at J; junction bases unmatched: 8. Per germline, CDR1 MDHEN and CDR2 SYDVKM. The CDR3 nucleotides are TGTGCCAGCAGTTTAATTTTTCTAGCGGGCTCGAACACCGGGGAGCTGTTTTGT. It encodes CASSLIFLAGSNTGELFC.

In its sample, this clonotype ranks as large. The chain couples TRBV7-9 to TRBJ2-7, with D hard to call. V lost 5 bases and J lost 6, with 14 bases in between. CDR1 and CDR2 (germline): SEHNR, FQNEAQ (reference sequence). CDR3 length equals 13 residues. The CDR3 loop is CASSAGAGPEQYF. CDR3 coding DNA: TGTGCCAGCAGCGCCGGCGCAGGACCCGAGCAGTACTTC.

In its sample, this clonotype ranks as medium-sized. The chain joins TRBV13 to TRBJ2-7; D is possibly TRBD1 (5 bases). The CDR3 covers 15 residues. V was pared by 5 bases and J by 0 bases, with 14 bases between. Looked up from germline, CDR1 is PRHDT and CDR2 is FYEKMQ (reference sequence). The CDR3 here is CASSNQGQSSYEQYF. The CDR3 region has the DNA TGTGCCAGCAGCAATCAGGGCCAAAGCTCCTACGAGCAGTACTTC.

This chain uses TRBV28 with TRBJ2-5; D unclear. CDR1 is MDHEN, CDR2 SYDVKM, per germline. V was shortened by 6 bases and J by 1 base, with 9 bases between the two germline ends. The length of the CDR3 is 13 residues. The DNA of the CDR3 is TGTGCCAGCAGCCGCGACACCCAAGAGACCCAGTACTTC. Its translation: CASSRDTQETQYF.

This clonotype has just a few counts. The chain joins TRBV20-1 to TRBJ2-1; 8 nucleotides align to TRBD2. Looked up from germline, CDR1 is DFQATT and CDR2 is SNEGSKA (reference sequence). V lost 0 bases and J lost 2; bases outside the gene matches: 6. This CDR3 region has 16 residues. In DNA, the CDR3 is TGCAGTGCTAGAGAAGGGGGACTAGGGGCCTACAATGAGCAGTTCTTC. Its protein product is CSAREGGLGAYNEQFF.

The chain recombines TRBV28 with TRBJ2-4; 10 positions agree with TRBD1. Looked up from germline, CDR1 is MDHEN and CDR2 is SYDVKM. The CDR3 is 21 amino acids. Trimming at V came to 6 bases and at J to 0 bases, leaving 20 bases not matched to a gene. CDR3 sequence: CASRPAFGTGDHLLAKNIQYF. CDR3 nucleotide sequence: TGTGCCAGCAGACCCGCGTTCGGGACAGGGGACCACCTACTAGCCAAAAACATTCAGTACTTC.